This passage covers 18 T cell receptor beta chains from one sample sequenced in a study of OX40 agonist ivuxolimab in advanced cancers. Profiling relied on immunoSEQ multiplex PCR, and the TCRdb table lists in-frame clones only, not all of them. The profile shows tens of thousands of clones, around nine tenths of them singletons. The sequences come from CD4+ or CD8+ T cells sorted from blood, collected in a trial of the OX40 agonist ivuxolimab. The receptors were gathered from an adult with an advanced solid tumor such as melanoma, head and neck, liver or kidney cancer.

V gene TRBV11-2 combines with J gene TRBJ2-1, with D perhaps matching TRBD2 (6 bases). Per germline, CDR1 SGHAT and CDR2 FQNNGV. V was shortened by 4 bases and J by 6 bases, with 13 bases between the two germline ends. CDR3 size: 14 residues. CDR3 nucleotides: TGTGCCAGCAGCTCCGGGGGAGTTCTCAATGAGCAGTTCTTC. Protein sequence: CASSSGGVLNEQFF.

This chain links TRBV19 with TRBJ2-1; unclear D gene. CDR3 size: 13 residues. V was clipped by 5 bases and J by 2 bases, with 7 bases between them. Germline V gives CDR1 LNHDA, CDR2 SQIVND (reference sequence). The CDR3 nucleotides are TGTGCCAGTAGTTTCCGAACCTACAATGAGCAGTTCTTC. Translation gives CASSFRTYNEQFF.

V and J are TRBV11-2 and TRBJ2-4; D not certain. The CDR3 sequence is 14 residues long. Germline V gene sequence: CDR1 SGHAT, CDR2 FQNNGV. Trimming left V 3 bases short and J 7 bases short, with 13 bases between. Here the CDR3 reads CASSFIQIGNIQYF. The CDR3 DNA is TGTGCCAGCAGCTTCATTCAAATCGGTAACATTCAGTACTTC.

This chain links TRBV6-4 with TRBJ2-2; D gene uncertain. V was shortened by 3 bases and J by 1 base, with 9 bases between the two germline ends. CDR3 length: 15 residues. CDR1 is MRHNA and CDR2 is SNTAGT in the germline V gene. CDR3 DNA sequence: TGTGCCAGCAGTGAACGGGCCGGGAACACCGGGGAGCTGTTTTTT. Protein sequence: CASSERAGNTGELFF.

The CDR3 sequence: CASSPPGTGGSNTIYF. The CDR3 nucleotides read TGTGCCAGCAGCCCCCCGGGGACAGGGGGCTCAAACACCATATATTTT. This sequence joins TRBV7-2 and TRBJ1-3; 12 bases line up with TRBD1. The CDR3 consists of 16 residues. Germline V lookup: CDR1 SGHTA, CDR2 FQGNSA. After removal of 5 bases from V and 6 bases from J, the junction contained 8 bases not matched to a gene.

The rearrangement uses TRBV5-6 and TRBJ2-3; tentatively, D is TRBD1 (6 bases). The germline V gene has CDR1 SGHDT and CDR2 YYEEEE. This CDR3 region has 17 residues. The V and J ends lost 1 base and 2 bases respectively, with 17 bases between them. The CDR3 loop is CASSLYYRVPATDTQYF. The DNA of the CDR3 is TGTGCCAGCAGCTTGTATTACAGGGTTCCCGCCACAGATACGCAGTATTTT.

The chain links TRBV18 to TRBJ2-1; D possibly matches TRBD1 or TRBD2 (5 bases each). The germline CDR1 and CDR2 sequences are KGHSH and LQKENI. Deletions cut 3 bases from V and 2 bases from J, with 11 bases between. The CDR3 is 15 residues long. In DNA form, the CDR3 reads TGTGCCAGCTCACCCGGACTGGGACCCTACAATGAGCAGTTCTTC. This codes for CASSPGLGPYNEQFF.

As for this clone: This specimen includes other DNA sequences encoding the same CDR3. V and J are TRBV7-2 and TRBJ1-2; D is ambiguous. The V gene's germline CDR1 is SGHTA and CDR2 FQGNSA. CDR3 length: 14 residues. Between the trimmed V and J ends, which lost 1 base and 2 bases, there was a span of 8 bases. CDR3 amino acids: CASSLDPGNYGYTF. CDR3 bases: TGTGCCAGCAGCTTAGACCCCGGGAACTATGGCTACACCTTC. Together with reference TRBV7-2 and TRBJ1-2, the CDR3 gives the full variable domain: GAGVSQSPSNKVTEKGKDVELRCDPISGHTALYWYRQSLGQGLEFLIYFQGNSAPDKSGLPSDRFSAERTGGSVSTLTIQRTQQEDSAVYLCASSLDPGNYGYTFGSGTRLTVV.

This CDR3 reads CASSLSGQGAGYEQYF. The CDR3 coding sequence is TGTGCCAGCAGTTTATCGGGACAGGGGGCCGGTTACGAGCAGTACTTC. The V gene is TRBV28, the J gene TRBJ2-7; TRBD1 matches 12 bases. The CDR3 has 16 residues. V was clipped by 1 base and J by 4 bases; unmatched bases: 5. Germline CDR1 and CDR2: MDHEN and SYDVKM.

Points on this clone: The same CDR3 also results from other DNA sequences found in this sample. The rearrangement links TRBV6-1 to TRBJ1-1; 8 nucleotides match TRBD1. Germline lookup yields CDR1 MNHNS and CDR2 SASEGT. V lost 6 bases, J lost 1 base, and 4 bases stayed unmatched. This CDR3 has 14 residues. The chain's CDR3 is CASSPGTGNTEAFF. CDR3 sequence (DNA): TGTGCCAGCAGCCCCGGGACAGGGAACACTGAAGCTTTCTTT.

V is TRBV27 and J is TRBJ2-2; 7 nucleotides match TRBD1. Germline CDR1 and CDR2: MNHEY and SMNVEV (reference sequence). With V trimmed by 7 bases and J by 6 bases, 11 bases remained unmatched. The CDR3 has 15 residues. The CDR3 here is CASTATGRLSGELFF. The CDR3 DNA follows: TGTGCCAGCACCGCGACAGGGCGACTCTCCGGGGAGCTGTTTTTT.

The chain recombines TRBV27 with TRBJ2-1; 11 bases agree with TRBD2. Germline values: CDR1 MNHEY, CDR2 SMNVEV (reference sequence). With V trimmed by 6 bases and J by 8 bases, 6 bases remained unmatched. This CDR3 has 14 amino acids. CDR3 region: CASSRLAGPDEQFF. CDR3 sequence (DNA): TGTGCCAGCAGCCGACTAGCGGGACCCGATGAGCAGTTCTTC.

The chain carries TRBV7-6 and TRBJ1-4; 7 nucleotides agree with TRBD1. The germline V gene encodes CDR1 SGHVS and CDR2 FNYEAQ. The CDR3 contains 16 residues. With 4 bases clipped from V and 8 bases from J, the junction kept 13 bases outside the gene matches. Here the CDR3 reads CASSSTTSGGREKLFF. The CDR3 DNA follows: TGTGCCAGCAGCTCAACCACCTCAGGGGGACGGGAAAAACTGTTTTTT.

There are a few counts of this clone. This chain links TRBV11-2 with TRBJ2-5; tentatively, D is TRBD2 (6 bases). The CDR3 is 15 amino acids. The ends were cut back, 4 bases at V and 4 bases at J, with 16 bases in the middle. Per the germline V gene, CDR1 is SGHAT and CDR2 is FQNNGV. The CDR3 DNA sequence: TGTGCCAGCAGCTCCCCTTGGGGGGTGCCAGAGACCCAGTACTTC. It encodes CASSSPWGVPETQYF.

V usage is TRBV29-1 and J usage is TRBJ2-3; 9 positions match TRBD1. Germline V gene lookup returns CDR1 SQVTM and CDR2 ANQGSEA. The length of the CDR3 is 15 residues. The ends lost 4 bases at V and 1 base at J; junction bases unmatched: 6. CDR3 nucleotides: TGCAGCGTTGCCGTGCGGACAGGGGGCACAGATACGCAGTATTTT. Its protein product is CSVAVRTGGTDTQYF.

The chain couples TRBV6-1 to TRBJ2-5; D is possibly TRBD2 (6 bases). The end of the DNA is better explained by TRBJ2-7, so the J call may be wrong. CDR1 and CDR2 from the germline V gene are MNHNS and SASEGT. The CDR3 extends over 13 amino acids. Here the CDR3 DNA reads TGTGCCAGTCAGACTAGGTCCCTCTACGAGCAGTACTTC. Translation gives CASQTRSLYEQYF.

V usage is TRBV11-2 and J usage is TRBJ2-1, with 12 bases matching TRBD2. After removal of 1 base from V and 7 bases from J, the junction contained 5 bases not matched to a gene. This CDR3 region has 16 residues. Germline CDR1 is SGHAT and CDR2 is FQNNGV. The CDR3 sequence is CASSLVLAGGKNEQFF. The CDR3 bases are TGTGCCAGCAGCTTAGTGCTAGCGGGAGGGAAAAATGAGCAGTTCTTC.

The J gene is TRBJ1-4, the V gene TRBV5-1, with a possible D match to TRBD1 (5 bases). The V end lost 2 bases, the J end lost 3 bases, and 8 bases lay between the germline ends. Germline V CDR1 and CDR2: SGHRS, YFSETQ. CDR3 length equals 14 residues. CDR3: CASSLGVPNEKLFF. As DNA, the CDR3 is TGCGCCAGCAGCTTAGGGGTACCTAATGAAAAACTGTTTTTT.